Listed below are T cell receptor beta chains from one sample, sequenced in a study of regulatory T cells in long-lasting Graves disease. TCRdb reanalysed the multiplex PCR reads using MiXCR and keeps one entry per CDR3 protein. The sample shows about 470,000 distinct CDR3 sequences, about 15% of them seen only once. The sample was also reused in another study, on T cells in Graves' hyperthyroidism and ophthalmopathy.

The sequences come from peripheral blood mononuclear cells (PBMCs), collected at new diagnosis, from a patient treated with antithyroid drugs. The receptors originated from a woman aged 25 to 39 with Graves disease. Both conserved end residues are part of each CDR3. The D gene is left open where the match is weak. Not all rows give a size; the values are once, few, many and, for expanded clones, a class.

TRBD2 | TRBJ2-1 | - | TRBV20-1 | TGCAGTGCCCGGACTAGCGGGGCATACAATGAGCAGTTCTTC | CSARTSGAYNEQFF
- | TRBJ1-5 | many | TRBV2 | TGTGCCAGCAGCCGCAGGGCACGCAATCAGCCCCAGCATTTT | CASSRRARNQPQHF
- | TRBJ2-1 | many | TRBV12-3/TRBV12-4 | TGTGCCAGCAAAGGAGGCCATCCGGGGCTTCGTGCTGATGAGCAGTTCTTC | CASKGGHPGLRADEQFF
- | TRBJ2-3 | many | TRBV2 | TGTGCCAGCGGGCTCCGGGATACGCAGTATTTT | CASGLRDTQYF
TRBD2 | TRBJ2-4 | few | TRBV13 | TGTGCCAGCAGCACCCATGAGCGGGAGGGTCAGTACTTC | CASSTHEREGQYF
TRBD1 | TRBJ2-3 | many | TRBV13 | TGTGCCAGCAGCTTGACAGGGGGAGCTAGCTTAGATACGCAGTATTTT | CASSLTGGASLDTQYF
- | TRBJ1-4 | - | TRBV24-1 | TGTGCCACCAGTGGTTACAGCGGGGGCGATAATGAAAAACTGTTTTTT | CATSGYSGGDNEKLFF
TRBD1 | TRBJ1-1 | few | TRBV30 | TGTGCCTGGGCCCGGGACAGGGGGTTACGTGGCACTGAAGCTTTCTTT | CAWARDRGLRGTEAFF
- | TRBJ1-1 | - | TRBV19 | TGTGCCAGTAGTATGGACTCATCGAACACTGAAGCTTTCTTT | CASSMDSSNTEAFF
- | TRBJ2-7 | many | TRBV7-9 | TGTGCCAGCAACCCCTATGGGCGGGACAGAGTTTACGAGCAGTACTTC | CASNPYGRDRVYEQYF
TRBD1 | TRBJ2-3 | - | TRBV7-9 | TGTGCCAGCAGCTTAGTGGACAGGGGGCGCACAGATACGCAGTATTTT | CASSLVDRGRTDTQYF
- | TRBJ2-3 | many | TRBV28 | TGTGCCAGCAGCCCTATAGCGGAGGCCACAGATACGCAGTATTTT | CASSPIAEATDTQYF
- | TRBJ1-3 | few | TRBV14 | TGTGCCAGCAGCCAACTCTCTGGAAACACCATATATTTT | CASSQLSGNTIYF
TRBD1 | TRBJ2-5 | many | TRBV28 | TGTGCCAGCAGTTCAGCCGGGACAGGAATAGAGACCCAGTACTTC | CASSSAGTGIETQYF
- | TRBJ2-1 | many | TRBV6-1 | TGTGCCAGCAGCCCAGGGGGAGTGGCGGGACCCTACAATGAGCAGTTCTTC | CASSPGGVAGPYNEQFF
- | TRBJ1-2 | few | TRBV24-1 | TGTGCCACCAGTCGACTGACCTATGGCTACACCTTC | CATSRLTYGYTF
- | TRBJ1-5 | - | TRBV28 | TGTGCCAGCGGGATTGGTCAGCCCCAGCATTTT | CASGIGQPQHF
- | TRBJ2-7 | many | TRBV6-1 | TGTGCCAGCAGTACCGGAACAACCTACGAGCAGTACTTC | CASSTGTTYEQYF
TRBD1 | TRBJ2-7 | - | TRBV6-7 | TGTGCCAGTTCGGGACAGGGGGCGCAAACCTACGAGCAGTACTTC | CASSGQGAQTYEQYF
TRBD2 | TRBJ2-7 | many | TRBV5-1 | TGCGCCAGCAGCTTTTCCCTAGCGGGACCAGGCGAGCAGTACTTC | CASSFSLAGPGEQYF
- | TRBJ2-1 | few | TRBV24-1 | TGTGCCACCAGTGAGAGGGACAACTACAATGAGCAGTTCTTC | CATSERDNYNEQFF
TRBD1 | TRBJ2-7 | many | TRBV12-3/TRBV12-4 | TGTGCCAGCAAACTGGACAGGGGAATCGGCGAGCAGTACTTC | CASKLDRGIGEQYF
TRBD1 | TRBJ2-1 | few | TRBV27 | TGTGCCAGCAGTGACCGGGACAGGGCTTACAATGAGCAGTTCTTC | CASSDRDRAYNEQFF
- | TRBJ2-1 | few | TRBV9 | TGTGCCAGCAGCGAATACGGGACTCTCAGCTCCTACAATGAGCAGTTCTTC | CASSEYGTLSSYNEQFF
TRBD1 | TRBJ2-2 | few | TRBV6-2/TRBV6-3 | TGTGCCAGCAGTTATTCGGACAGGGGGTCCATGAATAGGGAGCTGTTTTTT | CASSYSDRGSMNRELFF
- | TRBJ2-7 | many | TRBV9 | TGTGCCAGCAGCCCCGGCAGCCACGAGCAGTACTTC | CASSPGSHEQYF
TRBD1 | TRBJ2-1 | few | TRBV10-3 | TGTGCCACGCTGGGACAGGGGGTCGATGAGCAGTTCTTC | CATLGQGVDEQFF
- | TRBJ2-1 | many | TRBV20-1 | TGCAGTGCTAGGGGGGGCAGGGGTCAGGTCAATGAGCAGTTCTTC | CSARGGRGQVNEQFF
- | TRBJ2-2 | few | TRBV12-3/TRBV12-4 | TGTGCCAGCAAGAAGGGTGGTCCCGGGGAGCTGTTTTTT | CASKKGGPGELFF
TRBD1 | TRBJ2-2 | many | TRBV7-3 | TGTGCCAGCAGCACGGGACAGTCGAACACCGGGGAGCTGTTTTTT | CASSTGQSNTGELFF
- | TRBJ2-1 | - | TRBV20-1 | TGCAGTGCTACGCATGCCGGGGCGCGCTACAATGAGCAGTTCTTC | CSATHAGARYNEQFF
- | TRBJ2-1 | many | TRBV20-1 | TGCAGTGCCACGGGTCGACTAGATGAGCAGTTCTTC | CSATGRLDEQFF
TRBD2 | TRBJ2-1 | many | TRBV20-1 | TGCAGTGCTAGAGCGACACTAGCGGGAGGGCCGGTCTACAATGAGCAGTTCTTC | CSARATLAGGPVYNEQFF
TRBD2 | TRBJ2-1 | many | TRBV10-3 | TGTGCCATCAGTGAGTCGGGACTAGCGGTCTACAATGAGCAGTTCTTC | CAISESGLAVYNEQFF
- | TRBJ1-1 | many | TRBV19 | TGTGCCAGTAGTATGGTAGGGAACACTGAAGCTTTCTTT | CASSMVGNTEAFF
- | TRBJ1-1 | - | TRBV7-9 | TGTGCCAGCAGTTTCGCGCTGGGGCCAATCGAGGCTTTCTTT | CASSFALGPIEAFF
- | TRBJ1-1 | few | TRBV13 | TGTGCCAGCAGCCCTGCGGGAGGTGTGAACACTGAAGCTTTCTTT | CASSPAGGVNTEAFF
TRBD2 | TRBJ2-3 | few | TRBV7-3 | TGTGCCAGCAGCTTAGAGACGGGAGGGCCTGCGCAGTATTTT | CASSLETGGPAQYF
TRBD1 | TRBJ1-2 | many | TRBV10-3 | TGTGCCATCAGTGGACAGGGGGGGGATGGCTACACCTTC | CAISGQGGDGYTF
- | TRBJ2-4 | few | TRBV29-1 | TGCAGCGTTGAGATTAGCCACATTCAGTACTTC | CSVEISHIQYF
TRBD1 | TRBJ1-2 | many | TRBV28 | TGTGCCAGCAGTTTGGGAGGGGGCGGACACTATGGCTACACCTTC | CASSLGGGGHYGYTF
TRBD2 | TRBJ2-4 | many | TRBV20-1 | TGCAGTGCCAGGACTAGCGGGCATGCCAAAAACATTCAGTACTTC | CSARTSGHAKNIQYF
- | TRBJ1-5 | many | TRBV30 | TGTGCCTGGAGTGTCGCGACGGATCAGCCCCAGCATTTT | CAWSVATDQPQHF
- | TRBJ2-7 | few | TRBV15 | TGTGCCACCAGCAGAGACCCCCCCCGATCCGCCGGGGCCGGGTACGAGCAGTACTTC | CATSRDPPRSAGAGYEQYF
TRBD1 | TRBJ1-5 | few | TRBV28 | TGTGCCAGCAGGGTTGGACAGGGAGGTCAGCCCCAGCATTTT | CASRVGQGGQPQHF
- | TRBJ1-4 | - | TRBV12-3/TRBV12-4 | TGTGCCAGCAGTTTAATTTTCCAGGGGCTTGAAAAACTGTTTTTT | CASSLIFQGLEKLFF
TRBD2 | TRBJ2-1 | few | TRBV4-1 | TGCGCCAGCAGCCAAGACGGGCTAGCGGGAGGAGGGGAGCAGTTCTTC | CASSQDGLAGGGEQFF
TRBD1 | TRBJ1-5 | many | TRBV12-5 | TGTGCTAGTGGTTTGGTACGAGACAGGGACCCTTATAGCAATCAGCCCCAGCATTTT | CASGLVRDRDPYSNQPQHF
- | TRBJ2-1 | few | TRBV5-1 | TGCGCCAGCAGCCCCAGGCTCTATGAGCAGTTCTTC | CASSPRLYEQFF